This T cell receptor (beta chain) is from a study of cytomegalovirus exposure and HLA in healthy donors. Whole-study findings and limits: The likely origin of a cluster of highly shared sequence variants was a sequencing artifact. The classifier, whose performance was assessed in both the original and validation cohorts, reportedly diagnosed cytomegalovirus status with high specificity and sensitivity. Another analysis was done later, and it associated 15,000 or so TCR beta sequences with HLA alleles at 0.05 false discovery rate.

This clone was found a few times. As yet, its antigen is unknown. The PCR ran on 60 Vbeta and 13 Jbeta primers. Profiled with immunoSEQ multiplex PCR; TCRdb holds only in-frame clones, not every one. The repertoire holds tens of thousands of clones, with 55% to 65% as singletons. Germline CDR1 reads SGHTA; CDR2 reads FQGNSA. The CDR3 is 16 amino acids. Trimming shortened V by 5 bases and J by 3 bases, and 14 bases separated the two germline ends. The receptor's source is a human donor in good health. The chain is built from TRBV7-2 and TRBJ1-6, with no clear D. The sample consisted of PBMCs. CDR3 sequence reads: CASSHETTRYNSPLHF. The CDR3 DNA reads TGTGCCAGCAGCCACGAGACTACCCGCTATAATTCACCCCTCCACTTT.